This T cell receptor beta chain was recovered during a study of OX40 agonist ivuxolimab in advanced cancers. Produced via immunoSEQ multiplex PCR; TCRdb's table is partial and in-frame only. The repertoire holds roughly 90,000 clones, roughly nine tenths seen once, with approximately 8.4% in the top ten. V gave up 0 bases and J gave up 5 bases, with 1 base separating them. This CDR3 spans 11 amino acids. Germline V gene data show CDR1 as MGHRA and CDR2 as YSYEKL. The source of this sequence is an adult with an advanced solid tumor such as melanoma, head and neck, liver or kidney cancer. The sample in question was CD4+ or CD8+ T cells sorted from blood, obtained in a trial of the OX40 agonist ivuxolimab. The rearrangement uses TRBV4-1 and TRBJ2-5, with unresolved D. CDR3 sequence: CASSQEETQYF. The CDR3 DNA reads TGCGCCAGCAGCCAAGAGGAGACCCAGTACTTC.